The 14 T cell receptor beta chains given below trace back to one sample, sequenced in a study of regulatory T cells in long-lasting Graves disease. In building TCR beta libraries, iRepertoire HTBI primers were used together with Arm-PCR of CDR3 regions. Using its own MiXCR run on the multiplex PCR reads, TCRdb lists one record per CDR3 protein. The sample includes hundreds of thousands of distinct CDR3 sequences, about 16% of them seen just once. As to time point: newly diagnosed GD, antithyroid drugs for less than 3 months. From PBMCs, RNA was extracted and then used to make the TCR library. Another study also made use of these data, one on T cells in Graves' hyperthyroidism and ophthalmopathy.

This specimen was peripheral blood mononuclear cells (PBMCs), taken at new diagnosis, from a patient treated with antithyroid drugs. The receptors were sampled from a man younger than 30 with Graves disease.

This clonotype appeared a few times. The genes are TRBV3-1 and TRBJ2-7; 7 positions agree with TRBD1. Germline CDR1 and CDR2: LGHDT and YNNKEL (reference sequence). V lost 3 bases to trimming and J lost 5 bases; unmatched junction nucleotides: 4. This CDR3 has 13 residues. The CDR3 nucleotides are TGTGCCAGCAGCCAGGACAGGACCCACGAGCAGTACTTC. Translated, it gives CASSQDRTHEQYF.

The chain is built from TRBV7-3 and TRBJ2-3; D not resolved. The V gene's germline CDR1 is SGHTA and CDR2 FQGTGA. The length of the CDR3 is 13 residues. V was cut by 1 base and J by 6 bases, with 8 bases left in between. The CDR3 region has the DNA TGTGCCAGCAGCTTAATCCAAGGTGATACGCAGTATTTT. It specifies CASSLIQGDTQYF.

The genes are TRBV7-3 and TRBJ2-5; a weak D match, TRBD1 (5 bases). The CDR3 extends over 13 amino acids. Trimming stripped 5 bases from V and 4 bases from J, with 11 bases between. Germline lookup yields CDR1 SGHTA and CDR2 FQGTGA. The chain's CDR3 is CASSPGATETQYF. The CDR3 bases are TGTGCCAGCAGCCCTGGGGCGACAGAGACCCAGTACTTC.

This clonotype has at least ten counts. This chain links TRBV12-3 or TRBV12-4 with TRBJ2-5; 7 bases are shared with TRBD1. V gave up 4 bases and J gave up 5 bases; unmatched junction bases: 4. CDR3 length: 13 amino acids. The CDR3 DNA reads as TGTGCCAGCAGTTCCCCGACAGGGGAGACCCAGTACTTC. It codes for CASSSPTGETQYF.

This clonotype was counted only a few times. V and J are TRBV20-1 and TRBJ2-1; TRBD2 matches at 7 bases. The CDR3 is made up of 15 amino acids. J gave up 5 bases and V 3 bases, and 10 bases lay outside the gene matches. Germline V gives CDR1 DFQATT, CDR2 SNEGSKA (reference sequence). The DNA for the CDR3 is TGCAGTGCTAGGTCGGCGGGAGCGGCGGACAATGAGCAGTTCTTC. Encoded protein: CSARSAGAADNEQFF.

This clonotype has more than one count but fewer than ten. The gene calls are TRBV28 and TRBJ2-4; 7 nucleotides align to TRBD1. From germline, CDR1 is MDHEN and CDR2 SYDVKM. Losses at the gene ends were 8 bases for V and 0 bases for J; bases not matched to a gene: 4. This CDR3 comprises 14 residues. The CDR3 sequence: CASHYRGAKNIQYF. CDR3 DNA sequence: TGTGCCAGCCATTACAGGGGAGCCAAAAACATTCAGTACTTC.

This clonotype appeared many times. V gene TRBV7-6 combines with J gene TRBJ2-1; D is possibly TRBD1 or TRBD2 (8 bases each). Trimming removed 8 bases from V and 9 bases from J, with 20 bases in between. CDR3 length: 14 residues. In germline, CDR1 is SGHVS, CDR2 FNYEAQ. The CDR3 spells CASQGASGPGEQFF. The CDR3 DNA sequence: TGTGCCAGCCAGGGGGCTAGCGGGCCGGGTGAGCAGTTCTTC.

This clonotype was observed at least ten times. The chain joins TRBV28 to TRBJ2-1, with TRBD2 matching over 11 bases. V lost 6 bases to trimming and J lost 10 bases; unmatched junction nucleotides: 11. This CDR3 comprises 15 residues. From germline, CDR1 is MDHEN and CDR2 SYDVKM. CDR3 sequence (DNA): TGTGCCAGCAGACCCGGGACTAGCGGATCAGGGGAGCAGTTCTTC. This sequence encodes CASRPGTSGSGEQFF.

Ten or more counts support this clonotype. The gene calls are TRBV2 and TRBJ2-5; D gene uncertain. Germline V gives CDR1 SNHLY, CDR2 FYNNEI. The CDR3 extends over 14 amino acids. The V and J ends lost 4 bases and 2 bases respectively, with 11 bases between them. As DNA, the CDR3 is TGTGCCAGCAGTGTAGCCAAAACTCAAGAGACCCAGTACTTC. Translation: CASSVAKTQETQYF. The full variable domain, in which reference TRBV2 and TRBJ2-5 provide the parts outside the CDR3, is EPEVTQTPSHQVTQMGQEVILRCVPISNHLYFYWYRQILGQKVEFLVSFYNNEISEKSEIFDDQFSVERPDGSNFTLKIRSTKLEDSAMYFCASSVAKTQETQYFGPGTRLLVL.

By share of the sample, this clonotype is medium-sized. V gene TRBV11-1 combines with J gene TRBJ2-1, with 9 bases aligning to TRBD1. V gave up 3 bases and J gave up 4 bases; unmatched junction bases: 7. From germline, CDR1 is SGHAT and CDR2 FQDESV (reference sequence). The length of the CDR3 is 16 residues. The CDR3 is CASSFLTGTGYNEQFF. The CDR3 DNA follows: TGTGCCAGCAGCTTCTTGACCGGGACAGGGTACAATGAGCAGTTCTTC. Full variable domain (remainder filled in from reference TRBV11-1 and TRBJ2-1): EAEVAQSPRYKITEKSQAVAFWCDPISGHATLYWYRQILGQGPELLVQFQDESVVDDSQLPKDRFSAERLKGVDSTLKIQPAELGDSAMYLCASSFLTGTGYNEQFFGPGTRLTVL.

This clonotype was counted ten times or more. The CDR3 sequence is CASSIWSLGSTDTQYF. CDR3 bases: TGTGCCAGCAGCATATGGTCCCTCGGTAGCACAGATACGCAGTATTTT. The genes are TRBV28 and TRBJ2-3; no clear D. Between the trimmed V and J ends, which lost 6 bases and 0 bases, there was a span of 16 bases. Per germline, CDR1 MDHEN and CDR2 SYDVKM. This CDR3 has 16 residues.

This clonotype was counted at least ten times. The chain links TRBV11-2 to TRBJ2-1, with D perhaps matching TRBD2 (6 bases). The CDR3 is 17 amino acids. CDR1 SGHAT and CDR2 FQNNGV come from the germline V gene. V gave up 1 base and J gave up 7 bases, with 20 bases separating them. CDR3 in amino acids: CASSLGYWGSGMNEQFF. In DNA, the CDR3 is TGTGCCAGCAGCTTAGGGTACTGGGGTAGCGGTATGAATGAGCAGTTCTTC.

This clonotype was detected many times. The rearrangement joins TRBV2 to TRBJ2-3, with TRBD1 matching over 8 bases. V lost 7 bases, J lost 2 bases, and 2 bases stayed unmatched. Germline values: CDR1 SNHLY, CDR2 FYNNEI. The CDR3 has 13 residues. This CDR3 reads CASTGGLTDTQYF. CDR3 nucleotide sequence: TGTGCCAGCACAGGGGGCCTCACAGATACGCAGTATTTT.

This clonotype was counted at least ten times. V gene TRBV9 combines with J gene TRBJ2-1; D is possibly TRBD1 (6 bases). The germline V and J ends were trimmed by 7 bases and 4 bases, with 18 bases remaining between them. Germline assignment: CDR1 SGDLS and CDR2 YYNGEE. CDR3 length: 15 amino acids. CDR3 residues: CASSAEGERYNEQFF. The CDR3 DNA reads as TGTGCCAGCTCCGCCGAGGGGGAGAGGTACAATGAGCAGTTCTTC.